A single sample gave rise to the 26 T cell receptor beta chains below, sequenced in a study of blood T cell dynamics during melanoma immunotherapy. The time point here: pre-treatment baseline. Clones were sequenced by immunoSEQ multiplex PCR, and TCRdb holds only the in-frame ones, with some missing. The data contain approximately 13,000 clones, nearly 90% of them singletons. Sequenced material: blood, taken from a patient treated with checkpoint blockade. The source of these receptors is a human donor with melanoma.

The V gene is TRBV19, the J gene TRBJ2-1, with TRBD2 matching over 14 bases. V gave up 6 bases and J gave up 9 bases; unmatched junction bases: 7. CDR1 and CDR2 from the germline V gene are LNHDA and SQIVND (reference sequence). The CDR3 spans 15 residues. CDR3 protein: CASRTGLAGVSEQFF. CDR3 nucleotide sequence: TGTGCCAGTAGAACGGGACTAGCGGGAGTCAGTGAGCAGTTCTTC.

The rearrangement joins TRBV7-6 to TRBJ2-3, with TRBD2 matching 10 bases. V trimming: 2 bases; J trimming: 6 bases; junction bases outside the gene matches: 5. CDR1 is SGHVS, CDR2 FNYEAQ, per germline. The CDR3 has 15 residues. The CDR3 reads CASSLTSGVYDTQYF. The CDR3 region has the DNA TGTGCCAGCAGCTTAACTAGCGGGGTTTATGATACGCAGTATTTT.

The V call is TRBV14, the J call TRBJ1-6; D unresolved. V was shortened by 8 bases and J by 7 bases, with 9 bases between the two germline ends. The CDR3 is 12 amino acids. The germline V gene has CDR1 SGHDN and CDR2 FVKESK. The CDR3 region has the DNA TGTGCCAGCGCATTTTCGAATTCACCCCTCCACTTT. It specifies CASAFSNSPLHF.

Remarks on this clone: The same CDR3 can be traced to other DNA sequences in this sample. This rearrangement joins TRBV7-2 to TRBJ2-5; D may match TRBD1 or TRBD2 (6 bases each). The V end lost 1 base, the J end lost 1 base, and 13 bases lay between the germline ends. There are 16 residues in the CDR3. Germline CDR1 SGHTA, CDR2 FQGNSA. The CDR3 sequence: CASSLGNGGRQETQYF. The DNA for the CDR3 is TGTGCCAGCAGCTTAGGAAATGGGGGGCGCCAAGAGACCCAGTACTTC. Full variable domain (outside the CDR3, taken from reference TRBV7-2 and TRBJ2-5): GAGVSQSPSNKVTEKGKDVELRCDPISGHTALYWYRQSLGQGLEFLIYFQGNSAPDKSGLPSDRFSAERTGGSVSTLTIQRTQQEDSAVYLCASSLGNGGRQETQYFGPGTRLLVL.

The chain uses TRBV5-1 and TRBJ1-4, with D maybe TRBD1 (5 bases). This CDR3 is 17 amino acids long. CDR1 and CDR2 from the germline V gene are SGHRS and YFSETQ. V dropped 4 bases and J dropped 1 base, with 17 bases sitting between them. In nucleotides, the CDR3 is TGCGCCAGCAGCATTGGAAGGGGTGGAATAACTAATGAAAAACTGTTTTTT. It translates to CASSIGRGGITNEKLFF.

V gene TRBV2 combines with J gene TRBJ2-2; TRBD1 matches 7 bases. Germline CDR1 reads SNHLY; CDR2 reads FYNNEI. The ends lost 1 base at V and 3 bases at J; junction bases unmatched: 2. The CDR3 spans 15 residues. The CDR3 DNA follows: TGTGCCAGCAGTGAAGAAGGGGGCCACACCGGGGAGCTGTTTTTT. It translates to CASSEEGGHTGELFF. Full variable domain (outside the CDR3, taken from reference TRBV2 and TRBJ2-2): EPEVTQTPSHQVTQMGQEVILRCVPISNHLYFYWYRQILGQKVEFLVSFYNNEISEKSEIFDDQFSVERPDGSNFTLKIRSTKLEDSAMYFCASSEEGGHTGELFFGEGSRLTVL.

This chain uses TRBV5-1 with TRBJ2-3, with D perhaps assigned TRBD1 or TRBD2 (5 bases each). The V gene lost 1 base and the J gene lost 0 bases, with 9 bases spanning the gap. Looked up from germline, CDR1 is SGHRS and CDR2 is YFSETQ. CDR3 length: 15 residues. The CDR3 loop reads CASSLRGVSTDTQYF. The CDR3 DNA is TGCGCCAGCAGCTTGCGAGGGGTTAGCACAGATACGCAGTATTTT.

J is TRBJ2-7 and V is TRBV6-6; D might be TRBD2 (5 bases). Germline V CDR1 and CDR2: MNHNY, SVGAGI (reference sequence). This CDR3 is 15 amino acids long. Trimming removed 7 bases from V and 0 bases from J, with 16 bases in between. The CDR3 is CASNLGGSRSYEQYF. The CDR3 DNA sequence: TGTGCCAGCAACCTTGGTGGGAGCCGCTCCTACGAGCAGTACTTC.

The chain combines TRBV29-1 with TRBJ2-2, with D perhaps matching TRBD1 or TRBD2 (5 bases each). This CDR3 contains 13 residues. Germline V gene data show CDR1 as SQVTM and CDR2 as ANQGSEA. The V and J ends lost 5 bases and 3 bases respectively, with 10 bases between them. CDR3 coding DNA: TGCAGCGTTACCGGGACGGACACCGGGGAGCTGTTTTTT. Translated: CSVTGTDTGELFF.

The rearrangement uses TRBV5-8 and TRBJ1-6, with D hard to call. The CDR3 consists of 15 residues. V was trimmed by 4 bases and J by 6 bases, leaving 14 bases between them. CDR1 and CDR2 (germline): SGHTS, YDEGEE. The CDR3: CASSRRRTVNSPLHF. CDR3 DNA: TGTGCCAGCAGCCGCCGCCGGACTGTTAATTCACCCCTCCACTTT.

In nucleotides, the CDR3 is TGTGCCAGCAGCCAAGATCCCCGGAAAGCTTTCTTT. Its protein product is CASSQDPRKAFF. The V gene is TRBV14, the J gene TRBJ1-1; D uncertain. This CDR3 has 12 amino acids. V was pared by 0 bases and J by 9 bases, with 8 bases between. Germline-derived CDR1 and CDR2 are SGHDN and FVKESK. Looking up the rest from reference TRBV14 and TRBJ1-1 gives the full variable domain: EAGVTQFPSHSVIEKGQTVTLRCDPISGHDNLYWYRRVMGKEIKFLLHFVKESKQDESGMPNNRFLAERTGGTYSTLKVQPAELEDSGVYFCASSQDPRKAFFGQGTRLTVV.

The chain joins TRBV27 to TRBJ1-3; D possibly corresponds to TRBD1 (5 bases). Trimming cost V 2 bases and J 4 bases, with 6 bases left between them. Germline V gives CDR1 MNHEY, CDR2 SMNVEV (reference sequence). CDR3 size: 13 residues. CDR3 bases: TGTGCCAGCAGTTTAGCAGGGGGAAACACCATATATTTT. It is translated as CASSLAGGNTIYF.

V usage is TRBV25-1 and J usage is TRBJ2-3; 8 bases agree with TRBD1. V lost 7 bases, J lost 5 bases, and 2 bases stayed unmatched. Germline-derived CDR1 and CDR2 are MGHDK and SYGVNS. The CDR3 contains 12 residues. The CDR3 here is CASTGQGDTQYF. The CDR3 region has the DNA TGTGCCAGCACTGGACAGGGAGATACGCAGTATTTT.

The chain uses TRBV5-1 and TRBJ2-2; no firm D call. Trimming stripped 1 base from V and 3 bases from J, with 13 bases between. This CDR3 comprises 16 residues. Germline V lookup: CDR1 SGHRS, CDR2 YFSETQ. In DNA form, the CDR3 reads TGCGCCAGCAGCTTGACGAGATTACATTACACCGGGGAGCTGTTTTTT. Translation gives CASSLTRLHYTGELFF.

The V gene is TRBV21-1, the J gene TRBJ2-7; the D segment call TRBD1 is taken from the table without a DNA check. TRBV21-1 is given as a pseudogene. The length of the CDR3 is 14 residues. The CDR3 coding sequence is TGTGCCAGCAGACAGGGTAGGGACCTGGACGAGCAGTACTTC. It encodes CASRQGRDLDEQYF.

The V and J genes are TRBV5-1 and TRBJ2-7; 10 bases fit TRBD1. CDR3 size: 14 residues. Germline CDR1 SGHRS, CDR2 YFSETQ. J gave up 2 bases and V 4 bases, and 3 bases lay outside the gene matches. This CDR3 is CASSPGTGAYEQYF. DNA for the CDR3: TGCGCCAGCAGCCCCGGGACAGGGGCCTACGAGCAGTACTTC.

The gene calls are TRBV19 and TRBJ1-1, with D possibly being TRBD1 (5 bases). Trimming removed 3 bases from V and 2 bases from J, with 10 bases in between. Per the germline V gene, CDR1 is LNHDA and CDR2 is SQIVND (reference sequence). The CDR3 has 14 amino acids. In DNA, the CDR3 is TGTGCCAGTAGTATCCGGACACCTAACACTGAAGCTTTCTTT. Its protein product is CASSIRTPNTEAFF.

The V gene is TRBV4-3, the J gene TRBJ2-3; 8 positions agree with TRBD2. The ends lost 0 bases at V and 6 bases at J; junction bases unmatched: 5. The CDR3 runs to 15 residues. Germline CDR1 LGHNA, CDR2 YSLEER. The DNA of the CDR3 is TGCGCCAGCAGCCAAGAGGGGACTAGTAGGGATACGCAGTATTTT. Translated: CASSQEGTSRDTQYF.

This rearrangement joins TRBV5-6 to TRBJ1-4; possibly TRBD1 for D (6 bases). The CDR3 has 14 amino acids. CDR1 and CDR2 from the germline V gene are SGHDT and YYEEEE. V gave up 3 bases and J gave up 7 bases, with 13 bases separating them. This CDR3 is CASSSTGIIEKLFF. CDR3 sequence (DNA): TGTGCCAGCAGCTCCACAGGGATTATTGAAAAACTGTTTTTT. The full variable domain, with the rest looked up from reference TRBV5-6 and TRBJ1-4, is DAGVTQSPTHLIKTRGQQVTLRCSPKSGHDTVSWYQQALGQGPQFIFQYYEEEERQRGNFPDRFSGHQFPNYSSELNVNALLLGDSALYLCASSSTGIIEKLFFGSGTQLSVL.

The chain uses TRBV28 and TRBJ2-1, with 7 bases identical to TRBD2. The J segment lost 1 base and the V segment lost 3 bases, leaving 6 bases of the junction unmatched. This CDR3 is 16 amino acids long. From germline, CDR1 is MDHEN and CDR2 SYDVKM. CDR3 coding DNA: TGTGCCAGCAGTTTTTCCGGGACTATATCCTACAATGAGCAGTTCTTC. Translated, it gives CASSFSGTISYNEQFF.

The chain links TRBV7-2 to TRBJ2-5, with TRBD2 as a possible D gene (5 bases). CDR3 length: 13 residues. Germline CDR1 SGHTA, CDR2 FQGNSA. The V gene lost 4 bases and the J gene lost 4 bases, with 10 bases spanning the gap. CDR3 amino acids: CASSSFGRETQYF. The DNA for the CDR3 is TGTGCCAGCAGCTCCTTTGGGAGAGAGACCCAGTACTTC.

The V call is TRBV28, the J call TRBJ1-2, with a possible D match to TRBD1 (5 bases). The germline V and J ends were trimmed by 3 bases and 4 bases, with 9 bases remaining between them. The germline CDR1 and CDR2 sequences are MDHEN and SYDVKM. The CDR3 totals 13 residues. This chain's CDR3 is CASSFSRVYGYTF. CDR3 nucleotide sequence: TGTGCCAGCAGTTTTTCCAGGGTCTATGGCTACACCTTC.

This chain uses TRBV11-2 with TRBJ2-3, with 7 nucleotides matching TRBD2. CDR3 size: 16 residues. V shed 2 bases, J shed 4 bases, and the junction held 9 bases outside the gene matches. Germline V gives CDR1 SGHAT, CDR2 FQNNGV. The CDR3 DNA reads TGTGCCAGCAGCTTATACTGGCGGGAGCTCGCAGATACGCAGTATTTT. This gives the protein CASSLYWRELADTQYF.

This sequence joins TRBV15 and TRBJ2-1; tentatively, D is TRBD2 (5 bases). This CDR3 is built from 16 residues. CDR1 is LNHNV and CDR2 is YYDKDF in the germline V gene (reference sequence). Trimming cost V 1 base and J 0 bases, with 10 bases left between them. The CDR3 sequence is CATSRGPRDSYNEQFF. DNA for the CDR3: TGTGCCACCAGCAGAGGACCTCGGGACTCCTACAATGAGCAGTTCTTC.

CDR3 in DNA: TGTGCCAGCAGCTCAACCGGGACAGGGGAAGCTTTCTTT. As protein: CASSSTGTGEAFF. The chain recombines TRBV9 with TRBJ1-1; 9 bases are a match to TRBD1. From germline, CDR1 is SGDLS and CDR2 YYNGEE. The CDR3 consists of 13 residues. V lost 4 bases, J lost 8 bases, and 6 bases stayed unmatched.

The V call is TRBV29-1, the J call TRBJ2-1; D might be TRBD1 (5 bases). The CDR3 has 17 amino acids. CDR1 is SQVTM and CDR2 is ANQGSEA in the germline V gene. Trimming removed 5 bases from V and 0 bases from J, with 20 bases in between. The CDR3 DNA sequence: TGCAGCGTTCAGGGCCTCTTAGGGGCTAGCTCCTACAATGAGCAGTTCTTC. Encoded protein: CSVQGLLGASSYNEQFF.